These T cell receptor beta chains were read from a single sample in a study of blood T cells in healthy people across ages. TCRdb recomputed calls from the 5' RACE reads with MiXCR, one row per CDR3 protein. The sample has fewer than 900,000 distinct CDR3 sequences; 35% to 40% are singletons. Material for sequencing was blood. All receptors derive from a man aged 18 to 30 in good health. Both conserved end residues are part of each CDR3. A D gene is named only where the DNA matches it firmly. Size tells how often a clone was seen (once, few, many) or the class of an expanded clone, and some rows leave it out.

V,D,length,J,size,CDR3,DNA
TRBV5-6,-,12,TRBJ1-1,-,CASSLQINEAFF,TGTGCCAGCAGCCTCCAAATAAATGAAGCTTTCTTT
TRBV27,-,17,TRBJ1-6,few,CASSLTPFPGLGSPLHF,TGTGCCAGCAGTTTAACCCCCTTTCCGGGGTTGGGTTCACCCCTCCACTTT
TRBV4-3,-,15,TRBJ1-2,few,CASSQGYGTAYGYTF,TGCGCCAGCAGCCAAGGTTACGGGACGGCCTATGGCTACACCTTC
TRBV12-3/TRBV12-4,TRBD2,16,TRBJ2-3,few,CASTETSALMGDTQYF,TGTGCCAGCACCGAGACTAGCGCCCTGATGGGAGATACGCAGTATTTT
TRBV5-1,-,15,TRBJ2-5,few,CASSWTVGGQETQYF,TGCGCCAGCAGCTGGACCGTGGGGGGCCAAGAGACCCAGTACTTC
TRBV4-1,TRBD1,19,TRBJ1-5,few,CASSQGPTGAGGSNQPQHF,TGCGCCAGCAGCCAAGGTCCGACAGGGGCTGGGGGTAGCAATCAGCCCCAGCATTTT
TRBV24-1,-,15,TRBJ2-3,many,CATLNRDPSTDTQYF,TGTGCCACTCTCAACAGGGACCCTAGCACAGATACGCAGTATTTT
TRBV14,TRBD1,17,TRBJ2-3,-,CASSQDGRGHSTDTQYF,TGTGCCAGCAGCCAAGACGGCAGGGGGCATAGCACAGATACGCAGTATTTT
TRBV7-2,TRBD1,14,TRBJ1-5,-,CASSGTVTNQPQHF,TGTGCCAGCAGCGGGACAGTCACCAATCAGCCCCAGCATTTT
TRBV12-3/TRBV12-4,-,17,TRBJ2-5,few,CASSRALDGGAGETQYF,TGTGCCAGCAGTAGAGCACTGGATGGGGGGGCGGGTGAGACCCAGTACTTC
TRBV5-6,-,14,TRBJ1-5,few,CASSSQGFNQPQHF,TGTGCCAGCAGCTCACAGGGCTTCAATCAGCCCCAGCATTTT
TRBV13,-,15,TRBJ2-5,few,CASSPGREVQETQYF,TGTGCCAGCAGCCCAGGGCGAGAGGTTCAAGAGACCCAGTACTTC
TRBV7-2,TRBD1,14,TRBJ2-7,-,CASSHQTGVHEQYF,TGTGCCAGCAGCCACCAGACAGGGGTCCACGAGCAGTACTTC
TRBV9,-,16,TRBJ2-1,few,CASTPRKDFSYNEQFF,TGTGCCAGCACCCCCAGGAAGGATTTCTCCTACAATGAGCAGTTCTTC
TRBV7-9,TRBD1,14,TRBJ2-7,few,CASSPTGLKDEQYF,TGTGCCAGCAGCCCGACAGGGTTGAAGGACGAGCAGTACTTC
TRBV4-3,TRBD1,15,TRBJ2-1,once,CASSQAGTGHDEQFF,TGCGCCAGCAGCCAGGCGGGGACAGGCCATGATGAGCAGTTCTTC
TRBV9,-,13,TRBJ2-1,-,CASSVGAYNEQFF,TGTGCCAGCAGCGTAGGGGCGTACAATGAGCAGTTCTTC
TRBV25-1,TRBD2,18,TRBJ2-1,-,CASSASSGGFIVGDKQFF,TGTGCCAGCAGTGCTTCTAGCGGGGGGTTCATAGTTGGCGATAAGCAGTTCTTC
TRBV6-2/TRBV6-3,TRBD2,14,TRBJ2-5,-,CASSYSGSGGEQYF,TGTGCCAGCAGTTACTCGGGAAGTGGGGGGGAGCAGTACTTC
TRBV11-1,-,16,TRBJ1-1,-,CASSLAWGARPTEAFF,TGTGCCAGCAGCTTAGCGTGGGGGGCCCGACCCACTGAAGCTTTCTTT
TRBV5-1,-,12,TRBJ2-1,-,CASSSDWNEQFF,TGCGCCAGCAGCTCCGACTGGAATGAGCAGTTCTTC
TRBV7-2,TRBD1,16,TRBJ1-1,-,CASSHTFGQGNTEAFF,TGTGCCAGCAGCCATACGTTCGGACAGGGGAACACTGAAGCTTTCTTT
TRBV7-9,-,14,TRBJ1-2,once,CASSNRGVGYGYTF,TGTGCCAGCAGCAACCGAGGGGTTGGCTATGGCTACACCTTC
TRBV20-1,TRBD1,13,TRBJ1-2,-,CSAPPDRESGYTF,TGCAGTGCTCCGCCCGACAGGGAGTCTGGCTACACCTTC
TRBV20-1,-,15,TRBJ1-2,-,CSARDTGDPDYGYTF,TGCAGTGCTAGAGATACGGGCGACCCGGACTATGGCTACACCTTC
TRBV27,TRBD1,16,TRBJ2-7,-,CASSSSDKDRDYEQYF,TGTGCCAGCAGTTCATCAGATAAGGACAGGGACTACGAGCAGTACTTC
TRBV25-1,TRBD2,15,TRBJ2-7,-,CASTPARGVYNEQYF,TGTGCCAGCACCCCCGCCCGGGGGGTCTACAATGAGCAGTACTTC
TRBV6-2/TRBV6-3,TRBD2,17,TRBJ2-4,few,CASSYTGTSPPRDIQYF,TGTGCCAGCAGTTACACTGGGACTAGCCCCCCGAGAGACATTCAGTACTTC
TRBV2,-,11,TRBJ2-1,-,CASSPLGTQFF,TGTGCCAGCAGCCCCTTGGGGACCCAGTTCTTC
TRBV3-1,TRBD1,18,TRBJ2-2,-,CASSENADRADHTGELFF,TGTGCCAGCAGCGAAAACGCTGACAGGGCGGATCACACCGGGGAGCTGTTTTTT
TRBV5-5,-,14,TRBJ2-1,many,CASSSPVSYNEQFF,TGTGCCAGCAGCTCCCCAGTCTCCTACAATGAGCAGTTCTTC
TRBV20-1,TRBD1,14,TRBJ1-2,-,CSARTQGVQDGYTF,TGCAGTGCTAGGACCCAGGGGGTTCAGGATGGCTACACCTTC
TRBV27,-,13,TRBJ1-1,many,CASSLGRATEAFF,TGTGCCAGCAGTCTTGGGAGAGCCACTGAAGCTTTCTTT
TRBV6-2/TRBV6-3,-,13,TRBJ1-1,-,CASKGSRGTEAFF,TGTGCCAGCAAGGGGTCACGAGGCACGGAAGCTTTCTTT
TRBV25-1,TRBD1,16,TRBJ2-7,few,CASTGTRGDRGHEQYF,TGTGCCAGCACTGGAACTAGGGGGGACAGGGGTCATGAGCAGTACTTC
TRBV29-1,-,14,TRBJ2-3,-,CSVEVAGYTDTQYF,TGCAGCGTTGAAGTGGCAGGCTACACAGATACGCAGTATTTT
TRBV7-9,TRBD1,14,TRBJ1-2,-,CASSGGTGGFGYTF,TGTGCCAGCAGCGGGGGGACAGGGGGCTTTGGCTACACCTTC
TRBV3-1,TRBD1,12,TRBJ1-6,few,CASFRTGSPLHF,TGTGCCAGCTTCCGGACAGGTTCACCCCTCCACTTT
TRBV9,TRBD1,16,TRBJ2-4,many,CASSQGQSQAKNIQYF,TGTGCCAGCAGCCAGGGACAGTCCCAAGCCAAAAACATTCAGTACTTC
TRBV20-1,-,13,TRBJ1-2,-,CGANVGGGYGYTF,TGCGGTGCTAACGTGGGGGGCGGCTATGGCTACACCTTC
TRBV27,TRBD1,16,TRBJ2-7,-,CASSLQTGGSYNEQYF,TGTGCCAGCAGTTTACAGACAGGGGGATCCTACAATGAGCAGTACTTC
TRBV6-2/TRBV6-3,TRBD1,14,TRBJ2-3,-,CASSPDRDTDTQYF,TGTGCCAGCAGCCCCGACAGGGACACAGATACGCAGTATTTT
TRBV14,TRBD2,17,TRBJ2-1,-,CASSQDRGTSGNNEQFF,TGTGCCAGCAGCCAAGATCGGGGGACTAGCGGAAACAATGAGCAGTTCTTC
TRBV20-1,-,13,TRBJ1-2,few,CSAKQDLNYGYTF,TGCAGTGCCAAACAGGACCTTAACTATGGCTACACCTTC
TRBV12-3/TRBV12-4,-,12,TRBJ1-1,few,CASSRRYTEAFF,TGTGCCAGCAGCCGCCGGTACACTGAAGCTTTCTTT
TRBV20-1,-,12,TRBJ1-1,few,CSAQEVSPRAFF,TGCAGTGCTCAAGAGGTCAGCCCCAGGGCTTTCTTT
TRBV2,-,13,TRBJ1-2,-,CASMGEVYYGYTF,TGTGCCAGCATGGGGGAGGTCTACTATGGCTACACCTTC
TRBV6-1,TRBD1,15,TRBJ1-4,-,CASILGQALNEKLFF,TGTGCCAGCATACTAGGACAGGCCCTAAATGAAAAACTGTTTTTT